Following are 25 T cell receptor beta chains from one sample sequenced in a study of cytomegalovirus exposure and HLA in healthy donors (dated by TCRdb to the late 2010s). The protocol used for the library was the immunoSEQ multiplex PCR assay. For the multiplex PCR, a mixture combining 60 forward primers for TCR Vbeta segments and 13 reverse primers for TCR Jbeta segments was used. TCRdb holds this immuneACCESS table with in-frame rearrangements only. Some clones are missing; in checked studies, unresolved V genes explain under half, and the rest has no known cause. The sample table records 100,000 to 150,000 clones; about 71% of these occur just once. Approximately 2.6% of the sample is taken by the ten largest. Specimen: PBMCs. The source of these receptors is a woman aged 55-69 years in good health and CMV-seropositive.

The chain carries TRBV27 and TRBJ2-2; no reliable D call. There are 16 residues in the CDR3. The V gene's germline CDR1 is MNHEY and CDR2 SMNVEV (reference sequence). The V and J ends lost 1 base and 4 bases respectively, with 13 bases between them. CDR3 residues: CASSLLSPPVTGELFF. The CDR3 DNA reads TGTGCCAGCAGTTTATTGTCCCCCCCCGTCACCGGGGAGCTGTTTTTT.

The chain joins TRBV7-2 to TRBJ1-2; 8 bases are shared with TRBD1. This CDR3 comprises 16 residues. From germline, CDR1 is SGHTA and CDR2 FQGNSA. V was clipped by 0 bases and J by 6 bases; unmatched bases: 9. The DNA of the CDR3 is TGTGCCAGCAGCTTAGCGCCGACAGGGGCGATGAATGGCTACACCTTC. Translated: CASSLAPTGAMNGYTF.

This chain joins TRBV10-3 and TRBJ2-5; 10 bases are shared with TRBD2. The CDR3 is 16 residues long. CDR1 and CDR2 from the germline V gene are ENHRY and SYGVKD. With 1 base clipped from V and 2 bases from J, the junction kept 4 bases outside the gene matches. This chain's CDR3 is CAISEFLAGVQETQYF. CDR3 DNA: TGTGCCATCAGTGAGTTCCTAGCGGGGGTACAAGAGACCCAGTACTTC.

This rearrangement joins TRBV7-9 to TRBJ1-4; TRBD1 agrees at 7 bases. The CDR3 covers 15 residues. Germline CDR1 and CDR2: SEHNR and FQNEAQ (reference sequence). Unmatched junction bases numbered 9, after V lost 7 bases and J lost 4 bases. Written as DNA, the CDR3 is TGTGCCAGCATCCGCAGGGACAGCATTAATGAAAAACTGTTTTTT. As protein: CASIRRDSINEKLFF.

The chain has TRBV2 and TRBJ2-7; 10 bases are a match to TRBD1. V lost 8 bases to trimming and J lost 10 bases; unmatched junction nucleotides: 5. The CDR3 sequence is 11 residues long. Germline V gene data show CDR1 as SNHLY and CDR2 as FYNNEI. The CDR3 region has the DNA TGTGCCAGCCCCGGGACAGGGGAACAGTACTTC. It specifies CASPGTGEQYF.

This chain uses TRBV29-1 with TRBJ2-2; 8 bases align to TRBD1. V lost 7 bases to trimming and J lost 6 bases; unmatched junction nucleotides: 7. The CDR3 runs to 13 residues. Germline lookup yields CDR1 SQVTM and CDR2 ANQGSEA. CDR3 loop: CSARTGYAGELFF. Here the CDR3 DNA reads TGCAGCGCCCGGACAGGGTACGCCGGGGAGCTGTTTTTT.

The gene calls are TRBV2 and TRBJ2-5, with 9 positions matching TRBD1. Germline V CDR1 and CDR2: SNHLY, FYNNEI. Losses at the gene ends were 5 bases for V and 5 bases for J; bases not matched to a gene: 6. The CDR3 runs 14 residues. CDR3 residues: CASSWGQGGETQYF. The CDR3 region has the DNA TGTGCCAGCAGTTGGGGACAGGGAGGCGAGACCCAGTACTTC.

Only one count was recorded for this clone. Relative to the germline gene, one junction end is altered; a read error may explain this. The chain combines TRBV19 with TRBJ1-2; 9 bases are shared with TRBD1. The CDR3 spans 13 residues. Germline V gene lookup returns CDR1 LNHDA and CDR2 SQIVND (reference sequence). The CDR3 DNA sequence: TGTGCCAGTAGTCGGGGACAGGGCGATGGCAACACCTTC. Encoded protein: CASSRGQGDGNTF.

This chain uses TRBV7-6 with TRBJ1-5; 8 positions match TRBD1. Losses at the gene ends were 4 bases for V and 2 bases for J; bases not matched to a gene: 1. The CDR3 is 14 amino acids. Germline V CDR1 and CDR2: SGHVS, FNYEAQ. This CDR3 is CASSSDRGNQPQHF. Here the CDR3 DNA reads TGTGCCAGCAGCTCGGACAGGGGCAATCAGCCCCAGCATTTT.

This chain uses TRBV19 with TRBJ2-1, with D perhaps matching TRBD1 (5 bases). The CDR3 spans 13 residues. V was shortened by 5 bases and J by 6 bases, with 11 bases between the two germline ends. The germline V gene has CDR1 LNHDA and CDR2 SQIVND (reference sequence). The CDR3 sequence is CASSASQGNEQFF. DNA of the CDR3: TGTGCCAGTAGTGCCAGCCAGGGCAATGAGCAGTTCTTC.

The chain is built from TRBV28 and TRBJ1-2, with D perhaps matching TRBD1 (6 bases). Between the trimmed V and J ends, which lost 8 bases and 2 bases, there was a span of 18 bases. The CDR3 sequence is 15 residues long. Germline CDR1 MDHEN, CDR2 SYDVKM. CDR3 DNA sequence: TGTGCCAGCGGGTCGGCAGGGGACCTCAACTATGGCTACACCTTC. The encoded protein is CASGSAGDLNYGYTF.

This chain joins TRBV2 and TRBJ2-3; tentative D call: TRBD2 (6 bases). The CDR3 is made up of 15 amino acids. Per the germline V gene, CDR1 is SNHLY and CDR2 is FYNNEI. V was trimmed by 6 bases and J by 10 bases, leaving 23 bases between them. The CDR3 spells CASRDSPNRLEAQYF. For the CDR3, the DNA is TGTGCCAGCAGAGACAGCCCTAACAGACTAGAAGCGCAGTATTTT.

Here the CDR3 DNA reads TGCGCCAGCAGCCAAGAAAGTTATATAGGGGGGACAGGGAACACTGAAGCTTTCTTT. Encoded protein: CASSQESYIGGTGNTEAFF. This sequence joins TRBV4-1 and TRBJ1-1, with 8 positions matching TRBD1. With 0 bases clipped from V and 1 base from J, the junction kept 13 bases outside the gene matches. Germline V gives CDR1 MGHRA, CDR2 YSYEKL. CDR3 length equals 19 residues.

This chain links TRBV10-1 with TRBJ2-3, with D possibly matching TRBD1 (6 bases). Germline V CDR1 and CDR2: WNHNN, SYGVQD (reference sequence). Between the trimmed V and J ends, which lost 6 bases and 3 bases, there was a span of 7 bases. CDR3 length: 12 amino acids. CDR3 nucleotides: TGCGCCAGCAGCACAGGGACAGATACGCAGTATTTT. This gives the protein CASSTGTDTQYF.

This chain links TRBV10-1 with TRBJ1-1; TRBD1 might be the D (5 bases). V was pared by 5 bases and J by 3 bases, with 16 bases between. CDR1 is WNHNN, CDR2 SYGVQD, per germline (reference sequence). The CDR3 extends over 15 amino acids. The CDR3 reads CASSPQGYQDTEAFF. CDR3 DNA sequence: TGCGCCAGCAGTCCCCAGGGTTATCAAGACACTGAAGCTTTCTTT.

The chain combines TRBV10-2 with TRBJ2-3, with D hard to call. Trimming stripped 0 bases from V and 3 bases from J, with 7 bases between. There are 14 residues in the CDR3. Germline lookup yields CDR1 WSHSY and CDR2 SAAADI. The CDR3 spells CASSESTGTDTQYF. CDR3 nucleotide sequence: TGCGCCAGCAGTGAGTCGACGGGTACAGATACGCAGTATTTT.

The chain carries TRBV19 and TRBJ1-1, with 8 nucleotides matching TRBD1. V lost 4 bases and J lost 9; bases outside the gene matches: 10. This CDR3 spans 14 amino acids. CDR1 is LNHDA and CDR2 is SQIVND in the germline V gene (reference sequence). In DNA form, the CDR3 reads TGTGCCAGTAGTACAGGACAGGGAGTAGAGAAAGCTTTCTTT. Encoded protein: CASSTGQGVEKAFF.

The chain couples TRBV9 to TRBJ2-2; TRBD2 aligns across 10 bases. The CDR3 has 16 amino acids. Germline trimming cut 5 bases from V and 3 bases from J; bases unmatched to any gene: 7. The germline V gene has CDR1 SGDLS and CDR2 YYNGEE. The CDR3 DNA follows: TGTGCCAGCAGTGTTAGCGGGGGGTCGTACACCGGGGAGCTGTTTTTT. Its translation: CASSVSGGSYTGELFF.

The chain recombines TRBV29-1 with TRBJ1-4, with 10 bases lining up with TRBD1. CDR1 is SQVTM, CDR2 ANQGSEA, per germline. V gave up 4 bases and J gave up 8 bases; unmatched junction bases: 4. This CDR3 comprises 13 residues. The CDR3 spells CSVGQGAEEKLFF. CDR3 DNA: TGCAGCGTTGGACAGGGGGCAGAAGAAAAACTGTTTTTT.

This chain uses TRBV2 with TRBJ1-5, with D unresolved. This CDR3 comprises 13 residues. Germline V gene sequence: CDR1 SNHLY, CDR2 FYNNEI. V lost 7 bases and J 0 bases, leaving 7 bases between the germline ends. CDR3: CASTLNSNQPQHF. The CDR3, as DNA: TGTGCCAGCACCTTAAATAGCAATCAGCCCCAGCATTTT.

The J gene is TRBJ2-7, the V gene TRBV5-1, with 13 nucleotides matching TRBD2. This CDR3 has 15 amino acids. Looked up from germline, CDR1 is SGHRS and CDR2 is YFSETQ. V was clipped by 4 bases and J by 6 bases; unmatched bases: 7. The CDR3 spells CASSQRLAGGVEQYF. DNA of the CDR3: TGCGCCAGCAGCCAGAGACTAGCGGGGGGTGTCGAGCAGTACTTC. Full variable domain (outside the CDR3, taken from reference TRBV5-1 and TRBJ2-7): KAGVTQTPRYLIKTRGQQVTLSCSPISGHRSVSWYQQTPGQGLQFLFEYFSETQRNKGNFPGRFSGRQFSNSRSEMNVSTLELGDSALYLCASSQRLAGGVEQYFGPGTRLTVT.

The chain recombines TRBV7-7 with TRBJ2-5; D gene uncertain. V lost 1 base, J lost 4 bases, and 7 bases lay in between. There are 13 residues in the CDR3. Germline-derived CDR1 and CDR2 are SSHAT and FNYEAQ (reference sequence). The CDR3 sequence: CASSLDSRETQYF. The CDR3 nucleotides are TGTGCCAGCAGCTTAGACAGCCGAGAGACCCAGTACTTC.

V usage is TRBV23-1 and J usage is TRBJ1-2, with D perhaps TRBD1 (5 bases). TRBV23-1 is an ORF for which the function is uncertain. Trimming removed 2 bases at V and 4 bases at J, with 20 bases between. The CDR3 sequence is 17 residues long. CDR3 bases: TGCGCCAGCAGTCAAACCCTAACAGGTACCAACGGCTATGGCTACACCTTC. Translation: CASSQTLTGTNGYGYTF.

The chain has TRBV6-1 and TRBJ1-1; TRBD1 matches at 8 bases. CDR3 length: 15 residues. CDR1 is MNHNS and CDR2 is SASEGT in the germline V gene. Trimming removed 10 bases from V and 2 bases from J; junction bases left unmatched: 12. This chain's CDR3 is CATQGAADGNTEAFF. In DNA form, the CDR3 reads TGTGCCACCCAGGGGGCAGCTGATGGAAACACTGAAGCTTTCTTT.

This clone has a handful of counts. The chain recombines TRBV5-1 with TRBJ2-5; 11 bases map to TRBD2. J gave up 5 bases and V 4 bases, and 7 bases lay outside the gene matches. Germline V gene data show CDR1 as SGHRS and CDR2 as YFSETQ. CDR3 length: 15 amino acids. The CDR3 nucleotides are TGCGCCAGCAGCAACGGACCTAGCGGGGGGGAGACCCAGTACTTC. Its translation is CASSNGPSGGETQYF.